This entry describes one T cell receptor (beta chain). Its matching antigen is unknown. This sample stems from a study of graft-versus-host responses after intestinal transplantation. Study-wide background: Uniformly, recipients were administered anti-thymocyte globulin induction with subsequent tacrolimus and steroids for three to four years.

V was clipped by 8 bases and J by 5 bases; unmatched bases: 17. Per the germline V gene, CDR1 is LNHDA and CDR2 is SQIVND (reference sequence). The CDR3 is 17 residues long. The repertoire was sequenced with immunoSEQ multiplex PCR; TCRdb's copy has only in-frame clones and lacks some. This sample has around 90,000 clones, with 92% found just once. Material: unstimulated CD4+ T cells sorted from spleen or lymph node cells, obtained before intestinal transplant. The chain carries TRBV19 and TRBJ2-2, with TRBD2 matching over 7 bases. The TCR comes from a human donor who received an intestinal transplant. In DNA form, the CDR3 reads TGTGCCAGTTGGGGGGAGGGAAGGGGTCGCTTAACCGGGGAGCTGTTTTTT. Its translation: CASWGEGRGRLTGELFF. Combining the CDR3 with reference TRBV19 and TRBJ2-2 gives the whole variable domain DGGITQSPKYLFRKEGQNVTLSCEQNLNHDAMYWYRQDPGQGLRLIYYSQIVNDFQKGDIAEGYSVSREKKESFPLTVTSAQKNPTAFYLCASWGEGRGRLTGELFFGEGSRLTVL.